The rows below give T cell receptor beta chains drawn from one sample of a study of T cell responses to AZD1222 COVID-19 vaccine. Assay used: immunoSEQ multiplex PCR; TCRdb lists only in-frame clones, some missing. The sample holds 95,000 to 150,000 clones; about 88% are singletons and the top ten take about 3%. The source was peripheral blood, collected 28 days after the second AZD1222 dose. These TCRs come from an adult who received the AZD1222 COVID-19 vaccine. Each CDR3 is given with its conserved first and last residue. The D gene is left open where the match is weak. A row's size may be missing; if present it is once, few, many or a size class.

>TRBV20-1|TRBD1|NA|TRBJ1-2
TGCAGTGCTAGTCTCTGGGTGGGGACAGGGGGAAACTATGGCTACACCTTC
CSASLWVGTGGNYGYTF
>TRBV9|NA|few|TRBJ1-3
TGTGCCAGCAGCGTAGAAAGTGTGGCTAACAGGGGAAACACCATATATTTT
CASSVESVANRGNTIYF
>TRBV28|NA|NA|TRBJ1-6
TGTGCCAGCAGTTTACAGTCAGCCTATAATTCACCCCTCCACTTT
CASSLQSAYNSPLHF
>TRBV29-1|TRBD1|NA|TRBJ2-1
TGCAGCGTGTACTCCGGGACAGGGACTTTTGGGGGCGAGCAGTTCTTC
CSVYSGTGTFGGEQFF
>TRBV27|NA|NA|TRBJ2-2
TGTGCCAGCAGTTTAGGGTCTAGCGCCGGGGAGCTGTTTTTT
CASSLGSSAGELFF
>TRBV7-2|NA|few|TRBJ1-6
TGTGCCAGCAGCTATAGGGGATTAGGATCACCCCTCCACTTT
CASSYRGLGSPLHF
>TRBV5-4|NA|NA|TRBJ2-1
TGTGCCAGCAGCTTAACCCTGACAGCATACAATGAGCAGTTCTTC
CASSLTLTAYNEQFF
>TRBV27|TRBD1|NA|TRBJ1-2
TGTGCCAGCAGTTGGGGACAGGGTGGTGGCTACACCTTC
CASSWGQGGGYTF
>TRBV5-5|TRBD2|NA|TRBJ2-2
TGTGCCAGCAGCTTGGTGGCTAGCGGGGGCATCGGGGAGCTGTTTTTT
CASSLVASGGIGELFF
>TRBV4-1|NA|NA|TRBJ2-7
TGCGCCAGCAGCCACGGGGGCCAAAGCTCCTACGAGCAGTACTTC
CASSHGGQSSYEQYF
>TRBV27|TRBD1|NA|TRBJ1-5
TGTGCCAGCAGTTTACGACAGGGCTATCAGCCCCAGCATTTT
CASSLRQGYQPQHF
>TRBV9|NA|few|TRBJ2-1
TGTGCCAGCAGCCCTCCCGGGGCGGGGGCCCTCAGTGAGCAGTTCTTC
CASSPPGAGALSEQFF
>TRBV5-6|TRBD1|NA|TRBJ1-2
TGTGCCAGCAGCCCGGGACAGGGGGCTAACTATGGCTACACCTTC
CASSPGQGANYGYTF
>TRBV30|NA|NA|TRBJ2-5
TGTGCCTGGAGTGTTGGGGGGGGCCCCCAAGAGACCCAGTACTTC
CAWSVGGGPQETQYF
>TRBV7-2|TRBD1|NA|TRBJ1-2
TGTGCCAGCAGTACGGGACAGGGGAACGGGCAGAATGGCTACACCTTC
CASSTGQGNGQNGYTF
>TRBV4-3|NA|NA|TRBJ2-3
TGCGCCAGCAGCCAAGAAGGACAGATTGCTACGCAGTATTTT
CASSQEGQIATQYF
>TRBV2|NA|NA|TRBJ1-1
TGTGCCAGCAGGGTCGACAGGAACACTGAAGCTTTCTTT
CASRVDRNTEAFF
>TRBV20-1|NA|NA|TRBJ2-7
TGCAGTGCTAGCCTCTACGAGCAGTACTTC
CSASLYEQYF
>TRBV3-1/TRBV3-2|NA|NA|TRBJ2-7
TGTGCCAGCAGCCAACTGGCAGGGCTGGGTTACGAGCAGTACTTC
CASSQLAGLGYEQYF
>TRBV13|TRBD1|NA|TRBJ2-7
TGTGCCAGCAGCTTAGAGGGGGGGACAGGGGTGTACGAGCAGTACTTC
CASSLEGGTGVYEQYF
>TRBV25-1|TRBD1|NA|TRBJ1-6
TGTGCCAGCAGGGATACCGGGACAGTTAATAATTCACCCCTCCACTTT
CASRDTGTVNNSPLHF
>TRBV30|NA|NA|TRBJ1-2
TGTGCCTGGAGTGTAGACAGTAACTATGGCTACACCTTC
CAWSVDSNYGYTF
>TRBV6-2/TRBV6-3|TRBD1|NA|TRBJ2-7
TGTGCCAGCAGTAGGGACAGTTTCTACGAGCAGTACTTC
CASSRDSFYEQYF
>TRBV5-1|NA|NA|TRBJ2-7
TGCGCCAGCAGCCATAGCGGAGGGCCCTCCTACGAGCAGTACTTC
CASSHSGGPSYEQYF
>TRBV4-1|NA|NA|TRBJ1-4
TGCGCCAGCAGCCAACAGGGCGCGGAAAAACTGTTTTTT
CASSQQGAEKLFF
>TRBV6-5|NA|NA|TRBJ1-2
TGTGCCAGCACAGGTTGGCAGGGAGGTGGCTACACCTTC
CASTGWQGGGYTF
>TRBV5-1|NA|NA|TRBJ1-1
TGCGCCAGCAGCTTGGAGAGGTGGGGCACTGAAGCTTTCTTT
CASSLERWGTEAFF
>TRBV14|NA|NA|TRBJ1-2
TGTGCCAGCGGGGGAGACAGGAGAAACGGCTACACCTTC
CASGGDRRNGYTF
>TRBV18|NA|NA|TRBJ1-6
TGTGCCAGCTCACCACGGGGGGCAGTCGATTCACCCCTCCACTTT
CASSPRGAVDSPLHF
>TRBV19|NA|NA|TRBJ2-5
TGTGCCAGTAGTATCTTCAGGGGTAGTAGAGAGACCCAGTACTTC
CASSIFRGSRETQYF
>TRBV2|TRBD2|few|TRBJ2-2
TGTGCCAGCGCGGGGGCGGGGGGCGGCACCGGGGAGCTGTTTTTT
CASAGAGGGTGELFF
>TRBV25-1|NA|NA|TRBJ2-7
TGTGCCAGCAGTGACAGCTCCTACGAGCAGTACTTC
CASSDSSYEQYF
>TRBV5-1|NA|NA|TRBJ2-2
TGCGCCAGCAGCTTGTTCTTAGGGGGGCAGTCGAACACCGGGGAGCTGTTTTTT
CASSLFLGGQSNTGELFF
>TRBV11-2|TRBD1|NA|TRBJ1-2
TGTGCCAGCAGCCGCGGGACAGGCTATGGCTACACCTTC
CASSRGTGYGYTF
>TRBV18|NA|NA|TRBJ2-2
TGTGCCAGCTCACCATTGGGGCCAGGGGCCAACACCGGGGAGCTGTTTTTT
CASSPLGPGANTGELFF
>TRBV5-8|NA|NA|TRBJ1-2
TGTGCCAGCACCCTTCCCCTGACAGGCCCCTATGGCTACACCTTC
CASTLPLTGPYGYTF
>TRBV25-1|NA|NA|TRBJ1-1
TGTGCCAGCATTCGGTCTCCGAACACTGAAGCTTTCTTT
CASIRSPNTEAFF
>TRBV7-9|NA|NA|TRBJ2-6
TGTGCCAGCAGCTACGGACTGGGCGGGTGGGGGGCCAACGTCCTGACTTTC
CASSYGLGGWGANVLTF
>TRBV29-1|TRBD1|NA|TRBJ2-7
TGCAGCGTTCTCGGGACAGGGGCCTACGAGCAGTACTTC
CSVLGTGAYEQYF
>TRBV10-2|NA|NA|TRBJ1-1
TGCGCCAGCAAGCTGTGGACGGAGAACACTGAAGCTTTCTTT
CASKLWTENTEAFF
>TRBV11-2|TRBD1|NA|TRBJ2-7
TGTGCCAGCAGCGCCACAGGGGTATACGAGCAGTACTTC
CASSATGVYEQYF
>TRBV4-1|TRBD2|few|TRBJ2-3
TGCGCCAGCAGCCAAGGGTCCTGGTTAGCGGGGGGGCAGGGCACAGATACGCAGTATTTT
CASSQGSWLAGGQGTDTQYF
>TRBV11-3|TRBD2|NA|TRBJ2-7
TGTGCCAGCAGCTTAGGCCCGCGGGGGGTCGAGCAGTACTTC
CASSLGPRGVEQYF
>TRBV5-6|TRBD1|NA|TRBJ1-2
TGTGCCAGCAGCTTGGTCGGGACAGGAAACTATGGCTACACCTTC
CASSLVGTGNYGYTF
>TRBV5-4|NA|NA|TRBJ2-1
TGTGCCAGCAGCCCCCGGACAGCTGCCTACAATGAGCAGTTCTTC
CASSPRTAAYNEQFF
>TRBV5-4|NA|NA|TRBJ1-2
TGTGCCAGCAGCTTGGCCGGTGCGGGGTTGAATGGCTACACCTTC
CASSLAGAGLNGYTF
>TRBV10-2|NA|NA|TRBJ1-2
TGCGCCAGCAGTGACCAGCCCCCTGAGGAAGGCTACACCTTC
CASSDQPPEEGYTF
>TRBV12-3/TRBV12-4|TRBD1|NA|TRBJ1-2
TGTGCCAGCTCCCCGACAGGGAGGTATGGCTACACCTTC
CASSPTGRYGYTF
>TRBV30|TRBD1|NA|TRBJ1-2
TGTGCCTGCAATACAGGGGCGTCCGGCTACACCTTC
CACNTGASGYTF
>TRBV18|TRBD2|NA|TRBJ2-7
TGTGCCAGCTCGCCGGGGCTAGCGGACTACGAGCAGTACTTC
CASSPGLADYEQYF
>TRBV6-1|TRBD1|NA|TRBJ1-6
TGTGCCAGCAGTGGGTCGACAGGGTCCCGTAATTCACCCCTCCACTTT
CASSGSTGSRNSPLHF
>TRBV6-1|NA|NA|TRBJ1-1
TGTGCCAGCAGTGAACCCGGGCTGAACACTGAAGCTTTCTTT
CASSEPGLNTEAFF
>TRBV6-6|TRBD1|NA|TRBJ1-1
TGTGCCAGCAGTTACAGGACAGGGGCGGCTGAAGCTTTCTTT
CASSYRTGAAEAFF
>TRBV11-2|NA|NA|TRBJ1-1
TGTGCCAGCAGCCGGTCGCGAACTGAAGCTTTCTTT
CASSRSRTEAFF
>TRBV3-1/TRBV3-2|NA|NA|TRBJ2-1
TGTGCCAGCAGCTCTACTAGGAATGAGCAGTTCTTC
CASSSTRNEQFF
>TRBV30|TRBD1|NA|TRBJ1-1
TGTGCCTGGAGTGTACTAATGACAGGGCACACTGAAGCTTTCTTT
CAWSVLMTGHTEAFF
>TRBV4-1|NA|once|TRBJ1-6
TGCGCCAGCAGCCAAGAGGTCCCCCGGTCACCCCTCCACTTT
CASSQEVPRSPLHF
>TRBV5-1|TRBD1|NA|TRBJ2-7
TGCGCCAGCAGCTCGGGACAGGGGTTCGACGAGCAGTACTTC
CASSSGQGFDEQYF
>TRBV7-8|NA|once|TRBJ1-5
TGTGCCAGCAGCAACAAACACGGGGTATATAGCAATCAGCCCCAGCATTTT
CASSNKHGVYSNQPQHF
>TRBV5-1|NA|NA|TRBJ2-3
TGCGCCAGCAGCTTTGGGCCTCCCTTGGGAGATACGCAGTATTTT
CASSFGPPLGDTQYF